The clone carrying this T cell receptor beta chain was recorded only once. This CDR3 has 13 amino acids. The V and J ends lost 2 bases and 7 bases, in that order; junction bases with no gene match: 3. CDR1 is SGHRS, CDR2 YFSETQ, per germline. The sample comes from a study of blood T cell repertoires in COVID-19. Study context: Researchers got acute and convalescent COVID-19 samples from the United States, Italy and Spain. PBMCs, B-cell-depleted T cells, or T cells provided the cDNA or gDNA that made up the material.

In the original analysis: Using reference gene primer amplification, nucleated cell counts were estimated. Method: immunoSEQ multiplex PCR; TCRdb's copy keeps in-frame clones and lacks some. That table supplies the V and J calls and clone size; D and trimming were determined from the DNA. Counted here are about 99,000 clones, roughly 89% occurring once; the ten biggest clones make up about 2%. Sequencing was done on a sample of peripheral blood. The sequence was collected from a man between 70 and 80 years old with active or convalescent COVID-19. The chain has TRBV5-1 and TRBJ1-5, with TRBD1 matching 7 bases. As DNA, the CDR3 is TGCGCCAGCAGCTTACAGGGGAACCAGCCCCAGCATTTT. Amino acids: CASSLQGNQPQHF. The variable domain in full, with the rest retrieved from reference TRBV5-1 and TRBJ1-5, is KAGVTQTPRYLIKTRGQQVTLSCSPISGHRSVSWYQQTPGQGLQFLFEYFSETQRNKGNFPGRFSGRQFSNSRSEMNVSTLELGDSALYLCASSLQGNQPQHFGDGTRLSIL.